This TCR beta chain comes out of a study of shared clonotypes between healthy human individuals. Study at large: CD4 naive and CD4 memory each took three plates per donor, while CD8 naive took two and CD8 memory one. Study-wide points: Generally, naive subsets came out with larger estimated richness than memory subsets. Measured sharing among donors was expected to vary with sequencing depth. Clonotypes which were not shared had lower generation probabilities than clonotypes that all four donors shared.

Profiling relied on immunoSEQ multiplex PCR, and the TCRdb table lists in-frame clones only, not all of them. The data hold millions of clones, with about 95% observed a single time. V shed 2 bases, J shed 3 bases, and the junction held 8 bases outside the gene matches. This CDR3 has 17 amino acids. Germline V CDR1 and CDR2: SGHRS, YFSETQ. Naive CD8 populations comprised CD45RO-negative cells positively selected for CCR7, excluding terminally differentiated effector memory CD45RA+ cells. On this clone itself: Its specificity is unknown.

Sequenced input: naive CD8+ T cells sorted from blood. The TCR was taken from a man in his late teens or twenties in good health. The gene calls are TRBV5-1 and TRBJ2-7; 13 bases align to TRBD2. The CDR3: CASSFGLAGEGNYEQYF. The CDR3 DNA follows: TGCGCCAGCAGCTTTGGACTAGCGGGAGAGGGGAACTACGAGCAGTACTTC.